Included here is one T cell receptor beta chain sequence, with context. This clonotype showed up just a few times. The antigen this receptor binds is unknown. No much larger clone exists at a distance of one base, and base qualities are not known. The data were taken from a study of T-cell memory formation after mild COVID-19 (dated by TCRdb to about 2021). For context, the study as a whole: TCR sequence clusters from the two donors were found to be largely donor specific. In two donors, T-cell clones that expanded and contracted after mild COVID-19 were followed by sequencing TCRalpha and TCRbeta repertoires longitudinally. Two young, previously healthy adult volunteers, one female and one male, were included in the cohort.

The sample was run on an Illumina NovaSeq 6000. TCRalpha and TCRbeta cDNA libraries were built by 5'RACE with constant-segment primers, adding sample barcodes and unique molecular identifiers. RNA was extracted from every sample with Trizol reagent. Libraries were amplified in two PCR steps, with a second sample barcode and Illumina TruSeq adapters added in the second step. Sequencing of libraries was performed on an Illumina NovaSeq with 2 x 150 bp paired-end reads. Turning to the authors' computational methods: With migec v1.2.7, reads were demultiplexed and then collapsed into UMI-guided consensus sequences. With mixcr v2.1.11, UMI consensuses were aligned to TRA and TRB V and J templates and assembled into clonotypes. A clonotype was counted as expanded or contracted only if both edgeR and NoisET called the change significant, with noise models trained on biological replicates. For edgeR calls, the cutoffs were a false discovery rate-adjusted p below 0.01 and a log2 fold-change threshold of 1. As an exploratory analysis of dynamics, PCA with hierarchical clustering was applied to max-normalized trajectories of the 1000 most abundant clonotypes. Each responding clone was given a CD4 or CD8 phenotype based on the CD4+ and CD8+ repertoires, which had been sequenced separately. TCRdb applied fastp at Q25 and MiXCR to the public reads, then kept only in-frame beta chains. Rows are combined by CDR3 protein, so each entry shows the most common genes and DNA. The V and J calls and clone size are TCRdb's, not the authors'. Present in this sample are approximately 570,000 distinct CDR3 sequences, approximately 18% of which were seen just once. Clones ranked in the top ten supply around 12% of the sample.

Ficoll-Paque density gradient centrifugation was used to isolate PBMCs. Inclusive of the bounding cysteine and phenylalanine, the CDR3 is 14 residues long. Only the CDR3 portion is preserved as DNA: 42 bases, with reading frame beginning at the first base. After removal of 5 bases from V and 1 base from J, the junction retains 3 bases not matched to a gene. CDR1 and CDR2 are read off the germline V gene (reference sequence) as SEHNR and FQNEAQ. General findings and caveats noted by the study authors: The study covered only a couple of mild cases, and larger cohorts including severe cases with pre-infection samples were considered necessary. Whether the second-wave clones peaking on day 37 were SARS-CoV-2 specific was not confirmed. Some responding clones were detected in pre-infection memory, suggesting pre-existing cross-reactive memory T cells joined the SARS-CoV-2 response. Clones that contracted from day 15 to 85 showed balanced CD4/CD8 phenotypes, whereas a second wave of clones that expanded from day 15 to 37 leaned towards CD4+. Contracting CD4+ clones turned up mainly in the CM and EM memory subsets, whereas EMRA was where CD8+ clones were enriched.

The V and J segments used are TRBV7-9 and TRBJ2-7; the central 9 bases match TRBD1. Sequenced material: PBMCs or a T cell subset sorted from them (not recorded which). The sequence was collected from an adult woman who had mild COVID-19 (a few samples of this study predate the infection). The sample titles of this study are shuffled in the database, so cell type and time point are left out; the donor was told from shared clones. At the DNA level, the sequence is TGTGCCAGCAGCGGCGGACAGGGGTCCTACGAGCAGTACTTC. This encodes CASSGGQGSYEQYF.